The text below deals with one TCR beta chain. Generated by immunoSEQ multiplex PCR, the TCRdb table keeps only in-frame clones and is missing some. The sample carries about 680,000 clones, roughly 90% recorded once. This sample is part of a study of Ad26.COV2.S vaccination and SARS-CoV-2 variants. As for the study in general: Ad26.COV2.S given intramuscularly, once or twice 56 days apart.

This sample's treatment: roughly 19 received Ad26.COV2.S at low or high dose, single or two shots; five or six received placebo; per-sample allocation not given. Sampling occurred on day 63 after the first vaccine or placebo injection. The V end was cut by 3 bases, the J end by 3 bases, with 14 bases between. Germline values: CDR1 LGHDT, CDR2 YNNKEL (reference sequence). This CDR3 has 15 amino acids. Material: peripheral blood, obtained in a trial of Ad26.COV2.S vaccine versus placebo. The V gene is TRBV3-1 (or the pseudogene TRBV3-2), the J gene TRBJ1-2, with D possibly TRBD1 on 5 matching bases. This sequence was found in a person aged 18-65 years who received the Ad26.COV2.S COVID-19 vaccine or a placebo. The CDR3 DNA follows: TGTGCCAGCAGCCAGTATGGGGGGGAGTACTATGGCTACACCTTC. Protein sequence: CASSQYGGEYYGYTF.